The T cell receptor (beta chain) described here comes from a study of blood T cell repertoires in COVID-19. This table comes from immunoSEQ multiplex PCR, and its TCRdb copy is limited to in-frame clones, with some not included. Among about 140,000 clones, over 65% were seen once, and the ten largest hold 16%. The germline V gene encodes CDR1 DFQATT and CDR2 SNEGSKA (reference sequence). The CDR3 is 11 residues long. Between the trimmed V and J ends, which lost 6 bases and 3 bases, there was a span of 8 bases. Sequencing was carried out using peripheral blood. The origin of this receptor is a middle-aged man with acute or convalescent COVID-19. J is TRBJ1-1 and V is TRBV20-1; no reliable D call. This chain's CDR3 is CSAGRDTEAFF. For the CDR3, the DNA is TGCAGTGCCGGGAGGGACACTGAAGCTTTCTTT.